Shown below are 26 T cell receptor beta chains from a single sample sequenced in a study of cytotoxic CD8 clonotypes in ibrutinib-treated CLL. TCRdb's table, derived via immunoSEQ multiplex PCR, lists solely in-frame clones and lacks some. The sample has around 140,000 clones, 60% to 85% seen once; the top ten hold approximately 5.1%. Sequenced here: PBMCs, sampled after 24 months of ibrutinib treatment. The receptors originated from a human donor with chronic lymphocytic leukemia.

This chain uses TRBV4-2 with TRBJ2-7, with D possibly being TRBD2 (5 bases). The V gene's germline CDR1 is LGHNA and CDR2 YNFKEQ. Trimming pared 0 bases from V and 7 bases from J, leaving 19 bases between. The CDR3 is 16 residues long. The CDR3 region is CASSQEALGVRREQYF. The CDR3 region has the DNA TGTGCCAGCAGCCAAGAGGCCCTTGGGGTTCGGAGGGAGCAGTACTTC.

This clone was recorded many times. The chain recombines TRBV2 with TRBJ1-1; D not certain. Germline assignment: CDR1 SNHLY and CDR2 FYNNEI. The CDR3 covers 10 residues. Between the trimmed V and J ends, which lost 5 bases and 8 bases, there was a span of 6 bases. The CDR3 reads CASSIGEAFF. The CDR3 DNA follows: TGTGCCAGCAGTATTGGAGAAGCTTTCTTT.

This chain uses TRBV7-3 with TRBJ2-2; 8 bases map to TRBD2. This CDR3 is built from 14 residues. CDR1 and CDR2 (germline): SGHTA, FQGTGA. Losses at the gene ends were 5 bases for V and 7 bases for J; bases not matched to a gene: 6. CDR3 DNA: TGTGCCAGCAGCCCCACACTAGCGGTCGGGGAGCTGTTTTTT. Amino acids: CASSPTLAVGELFF.

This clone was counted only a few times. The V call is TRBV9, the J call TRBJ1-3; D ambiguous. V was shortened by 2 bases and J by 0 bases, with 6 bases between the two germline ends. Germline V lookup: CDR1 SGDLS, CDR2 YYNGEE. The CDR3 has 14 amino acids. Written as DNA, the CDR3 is TGTGCCAGCAGCGTTGGGGACTCTGGAAACACCATATATTTT. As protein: CASSVGDSGNTIYF.

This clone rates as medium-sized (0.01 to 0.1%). DNA for the CDR3: TGTGCCAGCTCACCACCGGTGAACACTGAAGCTTTCTTT. Translated, it gives CASSPPVNTEAFF. The V call is TRBV18, the J call TRBJ1-1; D unclear. Trimming pared 0 bases from V and 0 bases from J, leaving 2 bases between. CDR1 KGHSH and CDR2 LQKENI come from the germline V gene. This CDR3 contains 13 residues.

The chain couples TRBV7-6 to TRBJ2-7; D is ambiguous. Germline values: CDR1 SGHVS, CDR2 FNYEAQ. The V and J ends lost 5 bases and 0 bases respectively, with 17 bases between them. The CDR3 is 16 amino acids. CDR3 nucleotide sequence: TGTGCCAGCAGCCCCTCGGGTGGGGTGGGCTCCTACGAGCAGTACTTC. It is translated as CASSPSGGVGSYEQYF.

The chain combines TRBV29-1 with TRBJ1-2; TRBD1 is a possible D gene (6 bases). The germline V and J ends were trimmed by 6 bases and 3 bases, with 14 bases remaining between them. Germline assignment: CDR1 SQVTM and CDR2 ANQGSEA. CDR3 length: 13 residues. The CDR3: CSVKRGADYGYTF. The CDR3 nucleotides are TGCAGCGTGAAACGGGGGGCTGACTATGGCTACACCTTC.

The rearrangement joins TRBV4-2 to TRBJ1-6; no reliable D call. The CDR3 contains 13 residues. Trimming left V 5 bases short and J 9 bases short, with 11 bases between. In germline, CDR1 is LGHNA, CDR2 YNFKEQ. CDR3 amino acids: CASSLVPGSPLHF. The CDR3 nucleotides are TGTGCCAGCAGCTTGGTCCCGGGTTCACCCCTCCACTTT.

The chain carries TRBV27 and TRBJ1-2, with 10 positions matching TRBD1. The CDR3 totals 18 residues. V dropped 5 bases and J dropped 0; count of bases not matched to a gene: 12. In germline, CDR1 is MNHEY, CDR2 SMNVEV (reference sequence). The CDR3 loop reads CASSRKKGQGSPNYGYTF. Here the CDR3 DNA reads TGTGCCAGCAGTCGTAAGAAGGGACAGGGGTCCCCTAACTATGGCTACACCTTC.

This chain's CDR3 is CASSLWAEPGLGEFF. CDR3 nucleotide sequence: TGTGCCAGCAGTTTATGGGCAGAACCCGGATTGGGTGAGTTCTTC. This chain links TRBV27 with TRBJ2-1; D unclear. Trimming took off 1 base at V and 14 bases at J, with 21 bases between the two ends. The CDR3 consists of 15 residues. Per the germline V gene, CDR1 is MNHEY and CDR2 is SMNVEV (reference sequence).

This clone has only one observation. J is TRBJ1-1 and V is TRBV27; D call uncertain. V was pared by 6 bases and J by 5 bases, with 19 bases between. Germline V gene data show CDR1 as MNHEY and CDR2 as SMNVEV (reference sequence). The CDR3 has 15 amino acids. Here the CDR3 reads CASSPSTTGYTEAFF. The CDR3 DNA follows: TGTGCCAGCAGCCCTTCTACGACGGGGTATACTGAAGCTTTCTTT.

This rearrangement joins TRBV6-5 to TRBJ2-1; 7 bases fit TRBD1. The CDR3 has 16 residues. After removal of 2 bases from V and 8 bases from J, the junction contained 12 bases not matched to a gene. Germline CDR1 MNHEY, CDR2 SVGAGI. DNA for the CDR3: TGTGCCAGCAGTTACGCGGTGGCAGGGGGAGTTTATGAGCAGTTCTTC. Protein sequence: CASSYAVAGGVYEQFF.

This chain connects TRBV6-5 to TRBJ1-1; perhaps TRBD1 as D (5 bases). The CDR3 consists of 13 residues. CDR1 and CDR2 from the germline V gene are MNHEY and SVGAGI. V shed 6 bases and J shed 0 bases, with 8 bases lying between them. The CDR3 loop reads CASRTVMNTEAFF. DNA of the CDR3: TGTGCCAGCAGGACAGTCATGAACACTGAAGCTTTCTTT.

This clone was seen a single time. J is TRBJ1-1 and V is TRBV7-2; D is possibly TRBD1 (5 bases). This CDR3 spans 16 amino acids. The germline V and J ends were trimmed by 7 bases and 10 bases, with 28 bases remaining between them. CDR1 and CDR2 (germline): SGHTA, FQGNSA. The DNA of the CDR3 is TGTGCCAGCACTCCCCCCGGTGGGGGACTCCTAGAGGGAGCTTTCTTT. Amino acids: CASTPPGGGLLEGAFF.

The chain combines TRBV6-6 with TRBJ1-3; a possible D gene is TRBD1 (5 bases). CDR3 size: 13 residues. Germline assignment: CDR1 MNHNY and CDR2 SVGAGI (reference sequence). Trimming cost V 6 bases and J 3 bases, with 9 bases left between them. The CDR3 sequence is CASSRGLGNTIYF. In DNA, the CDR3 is TGTGCCAGCAGCCGGGGCCTTGGAAACACCATATATTTT.

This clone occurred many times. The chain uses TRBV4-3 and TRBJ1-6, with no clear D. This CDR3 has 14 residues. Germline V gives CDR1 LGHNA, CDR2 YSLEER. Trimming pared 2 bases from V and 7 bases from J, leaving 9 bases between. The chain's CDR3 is CASSQRVSNSPLHF. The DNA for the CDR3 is TGCGCCAGCAGCCAAAGGGTCAGCAATTCACCCCTCCACTTT.

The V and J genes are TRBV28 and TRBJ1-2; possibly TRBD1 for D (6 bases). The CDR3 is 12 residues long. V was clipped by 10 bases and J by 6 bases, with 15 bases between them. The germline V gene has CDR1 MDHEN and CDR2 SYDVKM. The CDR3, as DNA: TGTGCCACCCAGGGGTTCGTGGATGGCTACACCTTC. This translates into CATQGFVDGYTF.

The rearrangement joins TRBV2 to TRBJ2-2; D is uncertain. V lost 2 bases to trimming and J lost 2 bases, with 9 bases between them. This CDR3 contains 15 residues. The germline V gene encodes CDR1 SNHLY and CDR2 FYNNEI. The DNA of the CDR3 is TGTGCCAGCAGTGAATGGTGGGTTAACACCGGGGAGCTGTTTTTT. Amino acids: CASSEWWVNTGELFF.

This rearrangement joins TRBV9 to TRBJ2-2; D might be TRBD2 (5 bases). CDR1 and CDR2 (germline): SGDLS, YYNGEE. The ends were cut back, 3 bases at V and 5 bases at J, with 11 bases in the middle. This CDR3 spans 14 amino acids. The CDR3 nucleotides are TGTGCCAGCAGCGCCAACGGGGAAACCGGGGAGCTGTTTTTT. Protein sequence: CASSANGETGELFF. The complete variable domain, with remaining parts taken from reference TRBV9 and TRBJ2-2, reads DSGVTQTPKHLITATGQRVTLRCSPRSGDLSVYWYQQSLDQGLQFLIQYYNGEERAKGNILERFSAQQFPDLHSELNLSSLELGDSALYFCASSANGETGELFFGEGSRLTVL.

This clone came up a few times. The CDR3 region has the DNA TGTGCCAGCAGCCCCCCCCATGGACCCCTCCACTTT. It codes for CASSPPHGPLHF. This chain links TRBV27 with TRBJ1-6; D unresolved. Trimming left V 6 bases short and J 12 bases short, with 12 bases between. The CDR3 has 12 residues. CDR1 is MNHEY and CDR2 is SMNVEV in the germline V gene (reference sequence).

The CDR3 sequence: CASSLIAGAGQPQHF. DNA of the CDR3: TGCGCCAGCAGCTTGATAGCAGGGGCAGGGCAGCCCCAGCATTTT. The V gene is TRBV5-1, the J gene TRBJ1-5; a possible D gene is TRBD1 (6 bases). Germline assignment: CDR1 SGHRS and CDR2 YFSETQ. Trimming took off 1 base at V and 7 bases at J, with 15 bases between the two ends. The CDR3 contains 15 residues.

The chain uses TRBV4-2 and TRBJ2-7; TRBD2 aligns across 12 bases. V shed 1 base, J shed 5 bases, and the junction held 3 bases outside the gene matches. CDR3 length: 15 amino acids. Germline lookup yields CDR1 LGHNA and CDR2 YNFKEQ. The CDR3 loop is CASSQGTSGAHEQYF. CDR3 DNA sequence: TGTGCCAGCAGCCAAGGGACTAGCGGGGCTCACGAGCAGTACTTC.

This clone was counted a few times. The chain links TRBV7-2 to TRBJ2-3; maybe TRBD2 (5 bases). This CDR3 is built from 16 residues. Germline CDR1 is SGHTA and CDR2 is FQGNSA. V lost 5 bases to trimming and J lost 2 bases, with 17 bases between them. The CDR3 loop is CASSRAPPGNTDTQYF. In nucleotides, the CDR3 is TGTGCCAGCAGCCGTGCCCCCCCGGGGAACACAGATACGCAGTATTTT.

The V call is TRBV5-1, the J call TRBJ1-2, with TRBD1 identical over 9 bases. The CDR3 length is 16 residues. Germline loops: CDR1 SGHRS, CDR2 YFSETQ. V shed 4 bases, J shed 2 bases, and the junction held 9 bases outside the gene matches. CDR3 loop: CASSTAGTGRNYGYTF. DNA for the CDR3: TGCGCCAGCAGCACCGCCGGGACAGGGAGGAACTATGGCTACACCTTC.

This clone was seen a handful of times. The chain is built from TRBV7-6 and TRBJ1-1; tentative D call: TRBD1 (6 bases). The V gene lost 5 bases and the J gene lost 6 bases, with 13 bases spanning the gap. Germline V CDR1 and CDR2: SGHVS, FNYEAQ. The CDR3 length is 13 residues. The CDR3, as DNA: TGTGCCAGCAGCCCTAGGGAGGGGGCTGAAGCTTTCTTT. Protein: CASSPREGAEAFF.

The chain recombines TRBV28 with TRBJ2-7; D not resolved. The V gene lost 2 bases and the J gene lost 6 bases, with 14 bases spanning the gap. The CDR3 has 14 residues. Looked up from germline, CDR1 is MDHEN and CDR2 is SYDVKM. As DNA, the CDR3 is TGTGCCAGCAGTTTAGGCGGCGTTTTAGCCGAGCAGTACTTC. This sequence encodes CASSLGGVLAEQYF. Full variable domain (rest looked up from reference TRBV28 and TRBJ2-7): DVKVTQSSRYLVKRTGEKVFLECVQDMDHENMFWYRQDPGLGLRLIYFSYDVKMKEKGDIPEGYSVSREKKERFSLILESASTNQTSMYLCASSLGGVLAEQYFGPGTRLTVT.